Listed below are T cell receptor beta chains from one sample, sequenced in a study of T cells in localized non-small cell lung cancer. TCRdb keeps only in-frame clones here, not all; method: immunoSEQ multiplex PCR. The data show about 1,700 clones, 24% seen once. This material consisted of normal lung tissue next to the tumor, taken before any cancer treatment. The receptors were sampled from a male donor at least 60 years old with stage II squamous cell lung carcinoma. CDR3s leave out the opening cysteine and the closing phenylalanine or tryptophan. Fields, in order: V gene, clone size, D gene, J gene, CDR3 protein. D genes are given only for firm matches. Clone size is stated in some rows and not others, as once, few, many or a class when expanded.

TRBV9,medium-sized,-,TRBJ1-1,ASRVVTPNTEAF
TRBV9,-,TRBD2,TRBJ2-5,ASSSTSGIQETQY
TRBV6-8,medium-sized,TRBD1,TRBJ1-1,ASSRYRGDTEAF
TRBV6-8,few,-,TRBJ1-1,ASSFRQSGRKNTEAF
TRBV11-3,-,-,TRBJ2-3,ASSLSPGTDTQY
TRBV1,medium-sized,-,TRBJ1-5,ASSHETGVGQPQH
TRBV30,-,TRBD1,TRBJ2-7,ASTQGTHEQY
TRBV5-1,-,-,TRBJ1-4,ASSSRDPGEKLF
TRBV19,-,-,TRBJ2-7,ASSKVRVLSSYEQY
TRBV6-8,few,-,TRBJ1-1,ASSYAVSGAF
TRBV11-3,-,TRBD2,TRBJ2-7,ASSSETSGSRYYEQY
TRBV11-3,-,TRBD2,TRBJ2-7,ASSLVQLAFNEQY
TRBV19,once,-,TRBJ2-7,ASSIDSTPVGYEQY
TRBV6-8,few,-,TRBJ2-5,ASSYSWFGQETQY
TRBV28,-,TRBD1,TRBJ1-5,ASSLGTGGNQPQH
TRBV6-8,-,-,TRBJ1-3,ASSYSRPSSGNTIY
TRBV9,few,TRBD2,TRBJ2-1,ASSERAGVSYNEQF
TRBV28,large,-,TRBJ1-1,ASSFIFRGLHTEAF
TRBV28,-,TRBD2,TRBJ2-7,ASSSTSGSSYEQY
TRBV11-3,few,-,TRBJ2-6,ASGLSSGANVLT
TRBV19,few,-,TRBJ1-6,ASSIPLRFSPLH
TRBV11-3,hyperexpanded,-,TRBJ1-1,ASSFSQENTEAF
TRBV11-3,many,-,TRBJ1-1,ASSLGGRENTEAF
TRBV6-8,few,-,TRBJ2-5,ASSYLPRETQY
TRBV2,-,-,TRBJ2-1,ASTPEGRGNEQF
TRBV18,-,TRBD1,TRBJ1-2,ASSPDRANYGYT
TRBV28,large,-,TRBJ1-1,ASSLEELAMPVTEAF
TRBV9,medium-sized,-,TRBJ2-2,ASSVDVGELF
TRBV11-3,-,-,TRBJ1-1,ASSLSTMNTEAF
TRBV11-3,-,-,TRBJ1-4,ASSLEPATNEKLF
TRBV6-8,-,-,TRBJ2-1,ASSHERIYNEQF
TRBV11-3,few,-,TRBJ1-5,ASSPHAGTIKTSNQPQH
TRBV11-3,few,TRBD1,TRBJ1-6,ASSITGQGDSPLH
TRBV12-5,-,-,TRBJ2-2,ASNLGAGELF
TRBV6-8,medium-sized,-,TRBJ1-1,ASSYSIDSYTEAF
TRBV9,-,-,TRBJ2-2,ASSVEGSGELF
TRBV6-8,-,-,TRBJ2-7,AISYDRQGSGEQY
TRBV10-2,few,-,TRBJ2-5,ASSTNLLQETQY
TRBV6-8,few,TRBD1,TRBJ1-2,ASSYPTGAFYGYT
TRBV11-3,few,-,TRBJ2-5,ASSSPGRGVYQETQY
TRBV6-8,-,-,TRBJ2-3,ASSSSTDTQY
TRBV25-1,once,TRBD1,TRBJ1-1,ASSPRSLQGRGEAF